This T cell receptor (beta chain) was found in a study of CD8+ T cells in alopecia areata (dated by TCRdb to the late 2010s). Background on the whole study: The treated patients took part in an open-label pilot trial in which moderate-to-severe alopecia areata was treated with oral tofacitinib at 5 to 10 mg twice daily. Patients stayed on tofacitinib for 6 to 18 months and then had 6 months of follow-up off drug so that delayed response and recurrence could be assessed. The SALT score, which quantifies the percentage of affected scalp surface area, was used to measure disease severity in treated patients. In both human patients and the C3H/HeJ mouse model, the study applied high-throughput TCRbeta sequencing to look at T cell clonal expansion in alopecia areata. In humans, TCRbeta sequencing was performed on scalp tissue and on sorted CD4+ and CD8+ peripheral blood T cells from healthy controls and from patients with patchy or totalis/universalis alopecia areata. Biopsies were taken from tofacitinib-treated patients at baseline and again at 4 and 24 weeks into treatment, and several of those patients also had a later scalp biopsy. Scalp clonality was compared across normal scalp (n=4), patchy alopecia areata scalp (n=8), and alopecia totalis/universalis scalp (n=8). RNA came from the PAXgene miRNA kit for fixed scalp, the miRNeasy kit for PBMCs, and the RNeasy kit for mouse skin. immunoSEQ multiplex PCR using 35 Vbeta forward primers and 13 Jbeta reverse primers was used to amplify TCRbeta CDR3 regions. What the authors observed across the whole study: Higher clonality and more expanded CD8+ clones were observed in lesional scalp than in normal scalp, particularly in alopecia totalis/universalis, a finding suggestive of antigenic drive. Shared TCR sequences between patients were less evident than in mice, which may be partly attributable to HLA diversity in the patient population. Unlike mouse skin, which is dominated by gammadelta T cells, normal human skin has resident alphabeta T cells that are also sequenced, and this complicates analysis of the scalp TCR repertoire. Because the treated cohort was small and had only one nonresponder, larger studies are needed to examine links between baseline CD8+ expansion and response. Tofacitinib significantly decreased scalp clonality and the number of expanded CD8+ clones among the top 100 scalp clones. During tofacitinib treatment, many expanded lesional clones stuck around in both scalp and blood, and this persistence may partly explain why relapse happens after treatment is stopped.

Receptor libraries were prepared by the immunoSEQ multiplex PCR assay. To provide template for TCR sequencing, every sample had RNA extracted and reverse transcribed into cDNA. SuperScript III was used for first-strand cDNA synthesis, primed with a 2:1 mix of oligo-dT and random hexamers. A synthetic immune receptor repertoire was used to measure amplification bias, and any remaining bias was corrected computationally. As for the authors' bioinformatics: Raw reads were preprocessed to remove errors, and CDR3 was defined according to IMGT conventions as the region from the conserved cysteine to phenylalanine. Clonality was computed by normalizing Shannon entropy by log2 of the number of productive unique TCRs and subtracting the result from 1. Scalp TCRbeta sequences were cross-referenced with sorted blood CD4 and CD8 repertoires so that the CD4 or CD8 identity of scalp clones could be inferred. The source is immuneACCESS, and TCRdb retained only in-frame sequences with V and J called. Part of the clones is not carried over; for the studies checked, unresolved V genes explain less than half of this, and the remainder is unexplained. V, J and clone size are those of that table, while D and trimming were read from the DNA. This sample lists more than 90,000 clones; about 54% were detected once. Clones ranked in the top ten supply around 30% of the sample.

About this clone: The antigen this receptor binds is unknown. No base quality information exists; no much larger clone differs at one position.

V is cut by 6 bases and J by 10 bases, and the space between the germline ends is 16 bases. The CDR3 goes from the cysteine to the phenylalanine over 12 residues. CDR3 DNA is the only sequence kept; it has 36 bases, read in frame from the first base. Looking up the germline V gene yields CDR1 SQVTM and CDR2 ANQGSEA. Explained via the paper, the time point label denotes: less than five weeks on oral tofacitinib. The meaning of the sample's treatment or condition label: oral pan-JAK inhibitor, 5-10 mg twice daily. Peripheral blood and lesional scalp punch biopsies were obtained from patients with alopecia areata. PBMCs were separated by density centrifugation and stained for CD3, CD4 and CD8, after which CD4+ and CD8+ T cells were sorted on a FACSAria.

Sequences were derived from CD8+ T cells sorted from blood, sampled at week 4, from a patient treated with tofacitinib. The receptor's source is a human donor with alopecia areata. The chain is assembled from TRBV29-1 and TRBJ2-1; no D gene is confidently identified. The CDR3 in this case is CSVLTTSGEQFF. The DNA sequence follows: TGCAGCGTGCTTACTACCTCCGGGGAGCAGTTCTTC.